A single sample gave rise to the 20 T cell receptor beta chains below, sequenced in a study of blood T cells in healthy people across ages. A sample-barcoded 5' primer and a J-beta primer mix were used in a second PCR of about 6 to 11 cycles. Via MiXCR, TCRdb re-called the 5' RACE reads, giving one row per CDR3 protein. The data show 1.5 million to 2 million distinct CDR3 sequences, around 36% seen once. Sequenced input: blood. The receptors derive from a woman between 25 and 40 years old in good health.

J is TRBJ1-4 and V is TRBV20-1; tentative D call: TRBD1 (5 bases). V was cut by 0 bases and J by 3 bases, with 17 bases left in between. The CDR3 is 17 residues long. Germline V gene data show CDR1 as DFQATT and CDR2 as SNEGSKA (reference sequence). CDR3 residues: CSARDAKGSGANEKLFF. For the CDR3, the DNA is TGCAGTGCTAGAGATGCGAAGGGGTCGGGGGCTAATGAAAAACTGTTTTTT.

The CDR3 region has the DNA TGTGCCAGCAGGACGGACAGGGGCGGATATGGCTACACCTTC. Amino acid sequence: CASRTDRGGYGYTF. The chain is built from TRBV27 and TRBJ1-2, with 9 bases lining up with TRBD1. The CDR3 consists of 14 residues. V lost 6 bases to trimming and J lost 5 bases; unmatched junction nucleotides: 7. Germline loops: CDR1 MNHEY, CDR2 SMNVEV (reference sequence).

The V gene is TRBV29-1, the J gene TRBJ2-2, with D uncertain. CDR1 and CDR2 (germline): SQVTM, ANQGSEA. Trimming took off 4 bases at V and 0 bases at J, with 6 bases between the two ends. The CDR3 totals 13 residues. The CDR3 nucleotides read TGCAGCGTTGTTATATCGAACACCGGGGAGCTGTTTTTT. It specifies CSVVISNTGELFF.

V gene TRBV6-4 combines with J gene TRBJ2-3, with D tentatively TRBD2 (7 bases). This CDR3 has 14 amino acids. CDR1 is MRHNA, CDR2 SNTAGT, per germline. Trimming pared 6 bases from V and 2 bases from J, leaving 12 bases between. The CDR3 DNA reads TGTGCCAGCAGGGAGGGGGGGGCCACAGATACGCAGTATTTT. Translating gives CASREGGATDTQYF.

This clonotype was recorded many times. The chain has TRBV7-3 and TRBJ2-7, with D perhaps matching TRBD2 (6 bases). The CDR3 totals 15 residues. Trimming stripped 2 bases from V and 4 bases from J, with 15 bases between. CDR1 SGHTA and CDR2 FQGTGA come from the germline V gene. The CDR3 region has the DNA TGTGCCAGCAGCTTAGGGGCGGGAACCCCATACGAGCAGTACTTC. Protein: CASSLGAGTPYEQYF. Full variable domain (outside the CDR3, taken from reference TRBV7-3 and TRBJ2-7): GAGVSQTPSNKVTEKGKYVELRCDPISGHTALYWYRQSLGQGPEFLIYFQGTGAADDSGLPNDRFFAVRPEGSVSTLKIQRTERGDSAVYLCASSLGAGTPYEQYFGPGTRLTVT.

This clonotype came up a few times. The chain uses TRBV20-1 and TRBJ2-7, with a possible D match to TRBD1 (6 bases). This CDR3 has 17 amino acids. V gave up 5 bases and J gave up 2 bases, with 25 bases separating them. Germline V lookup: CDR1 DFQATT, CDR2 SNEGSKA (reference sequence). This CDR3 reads CSAARASRRQVTYEQYF. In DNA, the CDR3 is TGCAGTGCTGCGAGGGCTAGCAGGAGACAGGTAACCTACGAGCAGTACTTC.

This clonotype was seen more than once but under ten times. CDR3 sequence: CASSLASQGPHEQYF. DNA of the CDR3: TGTGCCAGCAGCCTTGCTTCGCAGGGTCCCCACGAGCAGTACTTC. The chain links TRBV3-1 to TRBJ2-7; tentatively, D is TRBD1 (5 bases). Germline V gene data show CDR1 as LGHDT and CDR2 as YNNKEL (reference sequence). The CDR3 length is 15 residues. With 4 bases removed from V and 5 bases from J, the gap between germline ends came to 18 bases.

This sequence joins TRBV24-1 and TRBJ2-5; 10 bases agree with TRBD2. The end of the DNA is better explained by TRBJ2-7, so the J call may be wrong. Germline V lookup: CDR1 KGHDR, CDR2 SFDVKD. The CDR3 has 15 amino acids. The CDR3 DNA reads TGTGCCACCAGTGACACTAGCGGGGCGTGGGACGAGCAGTACTTC. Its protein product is CATSDTSGAWDEQYF.

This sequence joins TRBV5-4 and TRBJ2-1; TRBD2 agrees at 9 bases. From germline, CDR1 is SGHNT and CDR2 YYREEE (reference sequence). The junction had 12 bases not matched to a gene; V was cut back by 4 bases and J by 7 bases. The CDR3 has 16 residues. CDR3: CASSVGGRALDNEQFF. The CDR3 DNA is TGTGCCAGCAGCGTCGGCGGGAGGGCCTTGGATAATGAGCAGTTCTTC.

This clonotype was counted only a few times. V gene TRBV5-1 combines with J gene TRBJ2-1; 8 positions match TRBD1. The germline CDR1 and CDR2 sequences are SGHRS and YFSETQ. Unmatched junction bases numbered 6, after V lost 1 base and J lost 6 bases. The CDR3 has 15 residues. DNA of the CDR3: TGCGCCAGCAGCTTGTTATGGGACAGGTTCAATGAGCAGTTCTTC. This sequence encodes CASSLLWDRFNEQFF.

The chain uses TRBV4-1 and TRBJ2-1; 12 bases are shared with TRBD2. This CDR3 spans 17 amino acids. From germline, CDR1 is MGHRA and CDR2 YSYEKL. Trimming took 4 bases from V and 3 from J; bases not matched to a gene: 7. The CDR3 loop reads CASSLGTSGPHYNEQFF. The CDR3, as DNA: TGCGCCAGCAGCCTGGGGACTAGCGGGCCTCACTACAATGAGCAGTTCTTC.

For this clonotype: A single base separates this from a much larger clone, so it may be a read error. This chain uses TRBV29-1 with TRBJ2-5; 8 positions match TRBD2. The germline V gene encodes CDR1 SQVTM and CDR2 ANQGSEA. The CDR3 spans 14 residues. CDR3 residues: CSAEDSGVEETQYF. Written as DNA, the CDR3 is TGCAGCGCTGAAGATAGCGGGGTAGAGGAGACCCAGTACTTC.

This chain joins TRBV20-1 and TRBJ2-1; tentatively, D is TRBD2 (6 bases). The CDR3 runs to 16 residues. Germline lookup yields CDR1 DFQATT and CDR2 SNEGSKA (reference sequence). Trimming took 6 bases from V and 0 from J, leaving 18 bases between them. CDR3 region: CSALTSSALSYNEQFF. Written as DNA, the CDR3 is TGCAGTGCCCTTACCTCTAGCGCCCTCTCCTACAATGAGCAGTTCTTC.

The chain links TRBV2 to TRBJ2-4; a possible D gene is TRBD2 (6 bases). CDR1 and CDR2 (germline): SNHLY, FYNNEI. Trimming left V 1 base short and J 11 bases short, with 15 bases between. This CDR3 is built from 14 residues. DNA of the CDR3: TGTGCCAGCAGTGAAGGCGTCGGTGGGACTGTTCAGTACTTC. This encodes CASSEGVGGTVQYF.

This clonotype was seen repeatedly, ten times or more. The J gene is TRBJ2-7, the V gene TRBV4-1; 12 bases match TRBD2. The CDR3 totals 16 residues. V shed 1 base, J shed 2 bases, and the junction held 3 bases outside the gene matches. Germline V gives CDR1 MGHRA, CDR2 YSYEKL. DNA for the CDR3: TGCGCCAGCAGCCAAGGGGGACTAGCGGGTCCCTACGAGCAGTACTTC. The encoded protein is CASSQGGLAGPYEQYF.

In nucleotides, the CDR3 is TGCAGTGCCTATCTTAGCGGGGGGGCCGGTGAGACCCAGTACTTC. Translation gives CSAYLSGGAGETQYF. The chain links TRBV20-1 to TRBJ2-5, with TRBD2 identical over 11 bases. V gave up 6 bases and J gave up 5 bases; unmatched junction bases: 11. Germline CDR1 is DFQATT and CDR2 is SNEGSKA (reference sequence). CDR3 length equals 15 residues.

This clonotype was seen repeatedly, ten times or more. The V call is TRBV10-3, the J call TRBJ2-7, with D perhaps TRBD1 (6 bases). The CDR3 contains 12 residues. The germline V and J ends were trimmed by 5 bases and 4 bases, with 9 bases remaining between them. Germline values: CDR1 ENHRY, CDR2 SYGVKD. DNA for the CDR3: TGTGCCATCAGTTACAGGGAGTACGAGCAGTACTTC. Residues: CAISYREYEQYF.

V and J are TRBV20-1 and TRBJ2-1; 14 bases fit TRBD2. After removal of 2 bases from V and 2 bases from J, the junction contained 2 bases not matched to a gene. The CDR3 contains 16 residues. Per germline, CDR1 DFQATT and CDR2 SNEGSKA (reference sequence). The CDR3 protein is CSARRLAGGPYNEQFF. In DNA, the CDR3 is TGCAGTGCTAGAAGACTAGCGGGAGGGCCCTACAATGAGCAGTTCTTC.

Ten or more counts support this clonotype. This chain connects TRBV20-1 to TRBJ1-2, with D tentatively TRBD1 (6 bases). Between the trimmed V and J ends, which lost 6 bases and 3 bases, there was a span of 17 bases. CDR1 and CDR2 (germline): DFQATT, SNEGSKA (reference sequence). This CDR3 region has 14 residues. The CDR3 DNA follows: TGCAGTGCGCCTGACAGGCCGGGGCACTATGGCTACACCTTC. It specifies CSAPDRPGHYGYTF.

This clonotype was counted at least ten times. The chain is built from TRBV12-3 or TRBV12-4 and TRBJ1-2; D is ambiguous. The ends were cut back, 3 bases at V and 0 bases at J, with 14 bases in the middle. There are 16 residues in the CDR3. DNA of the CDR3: TGTGCCAGCAGTTTCACCCTTAGCGGAGCTAACTATGGCTACACCTTC. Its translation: CASSFTLSGANYGYTF.